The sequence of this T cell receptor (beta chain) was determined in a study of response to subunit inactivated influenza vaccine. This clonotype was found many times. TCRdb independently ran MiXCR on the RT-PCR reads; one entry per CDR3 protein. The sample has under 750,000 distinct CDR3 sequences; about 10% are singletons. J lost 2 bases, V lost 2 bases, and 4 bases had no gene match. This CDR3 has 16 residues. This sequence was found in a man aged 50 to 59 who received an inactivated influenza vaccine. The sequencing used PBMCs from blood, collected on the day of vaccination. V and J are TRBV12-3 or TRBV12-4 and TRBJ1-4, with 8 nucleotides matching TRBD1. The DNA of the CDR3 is TGTGCCAGCAGTTTACAGGGGGCGCACACTAATGAAAAACTGTTTTTT. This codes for CASSLQGAHTNEKLFF.